The text below deals with one TCR beta chain. The data are from a study of T cell changes during pregnancy in multiple sclerosis. Sequenced by immunoSEQ multiplex PCR; TCRdb stores in-frame clones only, minus some. The sample has under 40,000 clones, roughly 93% seen once. Germline V gives CDR1 MNHNS, CDR2 SASEGT. The length of the CDR3 is 15 residues. Trimming pared 3 bases from V and 0 bases from J, leaving 9 bases between. The sequence derives from a female donor in good health, enrolled as a control in a pregnancy study. This chain joins TRBV6-1 and TRBJ1-5, with D possibly matching TRBD1 (5 bases). The source material was peripheral blood, sampled in the second trimester of pregnancy. The CDR3 loop reads CASSDRGYSNQPQHF. In DNA form, the CDR3 reads TGTGCCAGCAGTGATAGGGGTTATAGCAATCAGCCCCAGCATTTT.